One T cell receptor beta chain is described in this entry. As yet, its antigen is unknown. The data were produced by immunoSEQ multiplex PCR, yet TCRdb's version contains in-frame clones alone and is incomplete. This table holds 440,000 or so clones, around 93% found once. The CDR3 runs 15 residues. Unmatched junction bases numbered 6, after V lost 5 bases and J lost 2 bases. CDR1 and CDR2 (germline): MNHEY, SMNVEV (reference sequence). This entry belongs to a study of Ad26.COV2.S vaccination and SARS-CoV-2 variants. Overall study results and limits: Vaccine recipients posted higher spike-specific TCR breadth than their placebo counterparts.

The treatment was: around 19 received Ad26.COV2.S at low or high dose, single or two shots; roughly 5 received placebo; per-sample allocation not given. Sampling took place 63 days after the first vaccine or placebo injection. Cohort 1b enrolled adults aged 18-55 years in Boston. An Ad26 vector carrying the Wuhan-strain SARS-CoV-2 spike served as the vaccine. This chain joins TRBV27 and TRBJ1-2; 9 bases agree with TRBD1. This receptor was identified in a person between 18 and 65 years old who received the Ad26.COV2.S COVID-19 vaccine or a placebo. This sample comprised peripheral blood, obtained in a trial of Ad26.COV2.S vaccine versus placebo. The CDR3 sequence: CASSPGQGKNYGYTF. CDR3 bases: TGTGCCAGCAGTCCGGGACAGGGCAAAAACTATGGCTACACCTTC.